These T cell receptor beta chains were read from a single sample in a study of glioma-infiltrating T cells. TCRdb recomputed calls from the multiplex PCR reads with MiXCR, one row per CDR3 protein. In the table there are tens of thousands of distinct CDR3 sequences, 20% to 25% of which are singletons. Sample: glioma tissue, nonneoplastic brain tissue, or PBMCs (not recorded which). The receptors derive from a human donor with low-grade glioma or glioblastoma, undergoing nonglioma brain surgery, or in good health (not recorded which). CDR3s include the opening cysteine and the closing phenylalanine or tryptophan. The D gene is left open where the match is weak. Rows may omit the clone size; those that give it use once, few, many or a size class.

CASSRGLGGNQPQHF TGTGCCAGCTCACGGGGACTGGGAGGCAATCAGCCCCAGCATTTT - - TRBJ1-5 TRBV18
CASSLSTSVMGDEQFF TGTGCCAGCAGCTTATCGACTAGTGTAATGGGGGATGAGCAGTTCTTC - - TRBJ2-1 TRBV7-9
CATRDYGDRGIYGYTF TGTGCCACCAGAGATTATGGGGACAGGGGAATCTATGGCTACACCTTC TRBD1 - TRBJ1-2 TRBV15
CASSWDMNTEAFF TGTGCCAGCAGTTGGGACATGAACACTGAAGCTTTCTTT - many TRBJ1-1 TRBV14
CSARDSLQQGYTF TGCAGTGCGCGGGACTCCCTTCAACAGGGCTACACCTTC - many TRBJ1-2 TRBV20-1
CASSPGSRGSYNEQFF TGTGCCAGCAGCCCGGGGAGCAGGGGCTCCTACAATGAGCAGTTCTTC - few TRBJ2-1 TRBV5-5
CASSFRVVAEAFF TGTGCCAGCAGTTTTAGGGTCGTCGCTGAAGCTTTCTTT - - TRBJ1-1 TRBV12-3/TRBV12-4
CASMGLAEIYEQYF TGTGCCAGCATGGGACTAGCGGAGATTTACGAGCAGTACTTC TRBD2 few TRBJ2-7 TRBV2
CASILRGGYTEAFF TGTGCCAGCATCCTCAGGGGCGGGTACACTGAAGCTTTCTTT - many TRBJ1-1 TRBV6-1
CASTSRIEPEAFF TGTGCCAGCACTTCGCGTATCGAACCTGAAGCTTTCTTT - many TRBJ1-1 TRBV12-3/TRBV12-4
CASSETGGNVNGYTF TGCGCCAGCAGTGAGACAGGGGGCAATGTAAATGGCTACACCTTC TRBD1 - TRBJ1-2 TRBV10-2
CASSYTGTGGKNTEAFF TGTGCCAGCAGTTACACCGGGACAGGGGGGAAGAACACTGAAGCTTTCTTT TRBD1 many TRBJ1-1 TRBV6-1
CASSQKRGGYEQYF TGTGCCAGCAGCCAGAAGCGGGGGGGCTACGAGCAGTACTTC TRBD2 many TRBJ2-7 TRBV6-1
CSAASTYEQYF TGCAGCGCCGCGAGTACCTACGAGCAGTACTTC - - TRBJ2-7 TRBV29-1
CASSLRPTGTAYEQYF TGCGCCAGCAGCCTGAGACCTACCGGGACAGCCTACGAGCAGTACTTC TRBD1 many TRBJ2-7 TRBV4-1
CASSRAVDGNQPQHF TGTGCCAGTAGCCGGGCGGTGGATGGCAATCAGCCCCAGCATTTT - many TRBJ1-5 TRBV19